The 27 T cell receptor beta chains below all came from one sample that was sequenced in a study of blood T cell repertoires in COVID-19. This table comes from immunoSEQ multiplex PCR, and its TCRdb copy is limited to in-frame clones, with some not included. The sample carries over 150,000 clones, around 80% recorded once. The sample comprised peripheral blood. The receptor set was obtained from a woman aged 55 to 70 with acute or convalescent COVID-19.

The CDR3 loop reads CASSLRGGWTDTQYF. The CDR3, as DNA: TGTGCCAGCAGCCTGCGGGGGGGATGGACAGATACGCAGTATTTT. The chain has TRBV5-6 and TRBJ2-3; 9 nucleotides match TRBD2. The germline V gene has CDR1 SGHDT and CDR2 YYEEEE. V lost 4 bases, J lost 3 bases, and 6 bases stayed unmatched. CDR3 length equals 15 residues.

The rearrangement joins TRBV3-1 (or the pseudogene TRBV3-2) to TRBJ1-2; weak D call: TRBD1 (6 bases). The germline V gene encodes CDR1 LGHDT and CDR2 YNNKEL (reference sequence). This CDR3 has 15 amino acids. Trimming stripped 4 bases from V and 6 bases from J, with 18 bases between. CDR3 sequence: CASSPWRRGANGYTF. As DNA, the CDR3 is TGTGCCAGCAGCCCTTGGAGGCGGGGGGCTAATGGCTACACCTTC.

The chain joins TRBV7-3 to TRBJ1-6; D gene ambiguous. CDR1 is SGHTA, CDR2 FQGTGA, per germline. Trimming shortened V by 5 bases and J by 11 bases, and 19 bases separated the two germline ends. This CDR3 has 15 amino acids. CDR3 in amino acids: CASSLDGKPGAPLHF. As DNA, the CDR3 is TGTGCCAGCAGCCTGGACGGTAAACCCGGGGCACCCCTCCACTTT.

A note on this clone: An end of the junction does not agree with germline; a read error may underlie this. The J gene is TRBJ2-1, the V gene TRBV18; TRBD2 matches at 8 bases. This CDR3 has 15 amino acids. CDR1 and CDR2 from the germline V gene are KGHSH and LQKENI. The CDR3 DNA follows: TGTGCCAGCTCACCGAGGACTAGCTCCCACAATGAGCAGTTCTTC. Translated: CASSPRTSSHNEQFF.

The rearrangement joins TRBV30 to TRBJ1-3; no clear D. Trimming left V 4 bases short and J 2 bases short, with 6 bases between. The CDR3 has 12 residues. Germline lookup yields CDR1 GTSNPN and CDR2 SVGIG (reference sequence). Here the CDR3 DNA reads TGTGCCTGGATCCCAGCTGGAAACACCATATATTTT. Its translation is CAWIPAGNTIYF. The variable domain in full, with the rest retrieved from reference TRBV30 and TRBJ1-3, is SQTIHQWPATLVQPVGSPLSLECTVEGTSNPNLYWYRQAAGRGLQLLFYSVGIGQISSEVPQNLSASRPQDRQFILSSKKLLLSDSGFYLCAWIPAGNTIYFGEGSWLTVV.

The chain employs TRBV19 and TRBJ1-6, with 8 positions matching TRBD1. The CDR3 contains 15 residues. Germline assignment: CDR1 LNHDA and CDR2 SQIVND (reference sequence). V dropped 2 bases and J dropped 9; count of bases not matched to a gene: 6. The CDR3 sequence: CASSIKGQVSSPLHF. CDR3 in DNA: TGTGCCAGTAGTATAAAGGGACAGGTCTCTTCACCCCTCCACTTT.

J is TRBJ2-7 and V is TRBV5-4; 8 nucleotides line up with TRBD1. Germline CDR1 is SGHNT and CDR2 is YYREEE (reference sequence). Losses at the gene ends were 2 bases for V and 5 bases for J; bases not matched to a gene: 9. The CDR3 consists of 15 residues. The CDR3 coding sequence is TGTGCCAGCAGCTTTCGGACAGGGCTAAACCACGAGCAGTACTTC. It specifies CASSFRTGLNHEQYF.

A single count supports this clone. The gene calls are TRBV21-1 and TRBJ2-3; TRBD2 is taken as the D call from the table, unchecked against the DNA. TRBV21-1 is a pseudogene segment. CDR3 length: 17 residues. CDR3: CASSKGIGELSTDTQYF. CDR3 DNA: TGTGCCAGCAGCAAAGGAATAGGAGAACTTAGCACAGATACGCAGTATTTT.

A note on this clone: This sequence may be a read error, since a much larger clone differs from it by one base. The gene calls are TRBV6-1 and TRBJ1-3; the match to TRBD1 covers 7 bases. This CDR3 region has 17 residues. Germline V gene data show CDR1 as MNHNS and CDR2 as SASEGT. Written as DNA, the CDR3 is TGTGCCAGCAGTGCCCAGGGACAGTTTTACTCTGAAAACACCATATATTTT. Translating it yields CASSAQGQFYSENTIYF.

V usage is TRBV18 and J usage is TRBJ1-2; no reliable D call. The CDR3 extends over 14 amino acids. Germline V gene data show CDR1 as KGHSH and CDR2 as LQKENI. The V end lost 3 bases, the J end lost 3 bases, and 11 bases lay between the germline ends. The CDR3 sequence: CASSPEGGDYGYTF. CDR3 nucleotides: TGTGCCAGCTCACCTGAGGGTGGGGACTATGGCTACACCTTC.

V gene TRBV4-3 combines with J gene TRBJ2-3, with 7 bases matching TRBD2. The length of the CDR3 is 17 residues. The junction had 15 bases not matched to a gene; V was cut back by 5 bases and J by 4 bases. The germline CDR1 and CDR2 sequences are LGHNA and YSLEER. The DNA for the CDR3 is TGCGCCAGCAGCGAATCCGGGACTATAGTGGGGGCAGATACGCAGTATTTT. Translation: CASSESGTIVGADTQYF.

This rearrangement joins TRBV28 to TRBJ1-6; 9 nucleotides agree with TRBD1. The CDR3 is made up of 15 amino acids. CDR1 MDHEN and CDR2 SYDVKM come from the germline V gene. V was pared by 6 bases and J by 8 bases, with 8 bases of the junction left unmatched. The CDR3 reads CASRNPGQGYSPLHF. The CDR3 DNA reads as TGTGCCAGCAGAAACCCGGGACAGGGTTATTCACCCCTCCACTTT.

The chain employs TRBV11-3 and TRBJ1-1, with D tentatively TRBD1 (5 bases). The CDR3 is 14 amino acids. Germline CDR1 and CDR2: SGHNT and YENEEA. V dropped 5 bases and J dropped 5 bases, with 15 bases sitting between them. The CDR3 loop is CASSPNGQETEAFF. The CDR3 nucleotides are TGTGCCAGCAGCCCCAACGGACAAGAGACTGAAGCTTTCTTT.

This clone has a handful of counts. The chain couples TRBV27 to TRBJ1-2; 7 positions match TRBD1. CDR1 and CDR2 from the germline V gene are MNHEY and SMNVEV (reference sequence). This CDR3 is built from 16 residues. V lost 4 bases, J lost 8 bases, and 16 bases stayed unmatched. The CDR3 DNA is TGTGCCAGCAGTTGGGCAGGGGGACATATGTCTAGGGGCTACACCTTC. Its protein product is CASSWAGGHMSRGYTF.

The chain combines TRBV11-2 with TRBJ2-7, with TRBD1 identical over 8 bases. V shed 1 base, J shed 9 bases, and the junction held 2 bases outside the gene matches. Germline CDR1 is SGHAT and CDR2 is FQNNGV. This CDR3 is built from 12 residues. The CDR3 sequence: CASSLVGTGQYF. The DNA for the CDR3 is TGTGCCAGCAGCTTAGTCGGGACAGGGCAGTACTTC. Full variable domain (remainder filled in from reference TRBV11-2 and TRBJ2-7): EAGVAQSPRYKIIEKRQSVAFWCNPISGHATLYWYQQILGQGPKLLIQFQNNGVVDDSQLPKDRFSAERLKGVDSTLKIQPAKLEDSAVYLCASSLVGTGQYFGPGTRLTVT.

The chain joins TRBV5-1 to TRBJ1-4; TRBD1 aligns across 8 bases. In germline, CDR1 is SGHRS, CDR2 YFSETQ. CDR3 length: 15 amino acids. The trim removed 4 bases at V and 7 bases at J, leaving 9 bases unmatched. This chain's CDR3 is CASSPRTGSSEKLFF. CDR3 DNA: TGCGCCAGCAGCCCGAGGACAGGGAGTAGTGAAAAACTGTTTTTT.

As for this clone: Sequence at one end of the junction differs from germline and may be a read error. This rearrangement joins TRBV9 to TRBJ1-1; possible D gene TRBD1, 5 bases. The CDR3 runs to 13 residues. Germline CDR1 reads SGDLS; CDR2 reads YYNGEE. Here the CDR3 reads CASSARDYTEAFF. CDR3 coding DNA: TGTGCCAGCAGCGCCAGGGATTACACTGAAGCTTTCTTC.

The chain is built from TRBV3-1 (or the pseudogene TRBV3-2) and TRBJ1-3, with a weak D call TRBD1 (5 bases). This CDR3 is built from 22 residues. Germline loops: CDR1 LGHDT, CDR2 YNNKEL (reference sequence). The ends were cut back, 1 base at V and 2 bases at J, with 30 bases in the middle. This CDR3 is CASSQVFHLGEVKSEAGNTIYF. In nucleotides, the CDR3 is TGTGCCAGCAGCCAAGTTTTTCATTTAGGGGAGGTAAAGTCTGAGGCTGGAAACACCATATATTTT.

The V call is TRBV7-2, the J call TRBJ2-1, with D perhaps matching TRBD2 (7 bases). Trimming left V 4 bases short and J 0 bases short, with 16 bases between. This CDR3 has 17 amino acids. Germline lookup yields CDR1 SGHTA and CDR2 FQGNSA. The CDR3 spells CASSSGGGVSSYNEQFF. The CDR3 bases are TGTGCCAGCAGCTCCGGAGGGGGGGTGAGCTCCTACAATGAGCAGTTCTTC.

This clone was recorded a few times. This chain connects TRBV29-1 to TRBJ2-2; D perhaps matches TRBD1 (6 bases). The CDR3 loop spans 12 amino acids. V was shortened by 7 bases and J by 6 bases, with 12 bases between the two germline ends. Germline values: CDR1 SQVTM, CDR2 ANQGSEA. The CDR3 DNA is TGCAGCGCTGTCAGGGGCCCCGGGGAGCTGTTTTTT. This translates into CSAVRGPGELFF.

This clone has just one count. The rearrangement uses TRBV5-1 and TRBJ2-1; 12 positions agree with TRBD1. The CDR3 length is 15 residues. CDR1 is SGHRS, CDR2 YFSETQ, per germline. V trimming: 4 bases; J trimming: 8 bases; junction bases outside the gene matches: 7. The CDR3 loop is CASSKTGQGADEQFF. DNA of the CDR3: TGCGCCAGCAGCAAGACGGGACAGGGGGCTGATGAGCAGTTCTTC.

About this clone: The sample holds other DNA sequences that translate to the same CDR3. This sequence joins TRBV10-3 and TRBJ1-5; D is unclear. Trimming shortened V by 2 bases and J by 6 bases, and 5 bases separated the two germline ends. The V gene's germline CDR1 is ENHRY and CDR2 SYGVKD. There are 12 residues in the CDR3. CDR3 in DNA: TGTGCCATCAGTGAGCCGGGTCAGCCCCAGCATTTT. This encodes CAISEPGQPQHF.

The chain employs TRBV5-1 and TRBJ1-5; a possible D gene is TRBD1 (5 bases). This CDR3 has 15 amino acids. Germline V gives CDR1 SGHRS, CDR2 YFSETQ. Trimming shortened V by 0 bases and J by 2 bases, and 9 bases separated the two germline ends. The CDR3 spells CASSLEPRGNQPQHF. Here the CDR3 DNA reads TGCGCCAGCAGCTTGGAGCCCAGGGGCAATCAGCCCCAGCATTTT.

The chain carries TRBV5-1 and TRBJ1-2; the D gene is possibly TRBD1 (5 bases). This CDR3 is built from 10 residues. The germline V gene has CDR1 SGHRS and CDR2 YFSETQ. Trimming left V 8 bases short and J 8 bases short, with 10 bases between. The CDR3 DNA follows: TGCGCCAGACCAGGGAACGGCTACACCTTC. It codes for CARPGNGYTF.

This clone was seen a single time. The chain carries TRBV18 and TRBJ1-1; maybe TRBD1 (6 bases). The CDR3 is 15 amino acids. Germline V gene data show CDR1 as KGHSH and CDR2 as LQKENI. V was pared by 3 bases and J by 4 bases, with 15 bases between. In DNA, the CDR3 is TGTGCCAGCTCACCGTCGGACAGCGGCGGCACTGAAGCTTTCTTT. It translates to CASSPSDSGGTEAFF.

The chain combines TRBV5-4 with TRBJ1-1; D possibly corresponds to TRBD1 (6 bases). V was cut by 0 bases and J by 3 bases, with 9 bases left in between. Looked up from germline, CDR1 is SGHNT and CDR2 is YYREEE (reference sequence). The CDR3 totals 14 residues. CDR3 DNA: TGTGCCAGCAGCTTGGTAGAGGGGGACACTGAAGCTTTCTTT. Its protein product is CASSLVEGDTEAFF.

This chain uses TRBV6-5 with TRBJ1-6; 7 bases match TRBD1. V trimming: 5 bases; J trimming: 10 bases; junction bases outside the gene matches: 11. The CDR3 covers 15 residues. The germline CDR1 and CDR2 sequences are MNHEY and SVGAGI. The CDR3 protein is CASSNPGGLESPLHF. The CDR3 DNA is TGTGCCAGCAGTAACCCAGGGGGGCTCGAGTCACCCCTCCACTTT.